The 27 T cell receptor beta chains listed next were all sequenced from one sample in a study of blood T cell repertoires in COVID-19. TCRdb's copy holds only in-frame clones and misses some; the assay was immunoSEQ multiplex PCR. The sample holds under 200,000 clones, about 80% seen once. Sequencing was done on a sample of PBMCs or T cells enriched from blood (not recorded which). The receptors originated from a man over 45 who had recovered from COVID-19.

This sequence joins TRBV19 and TRBJ2-2; D unclear. CDR1 is LNHDA, CDR2 SQIVND, per germline (reference sequence). The CDR3 is made up of 15 amino acids. V was cut by 5 bases and J by 0 bases, with 10 bases left in between. CDR3 sequence (DNA): TGTGCCAGTAGTCCCCGGGTCTCGAACACCGGGGAGCTGTTTTTT. Translating it yields CASSPRVSNTGELFF.

The chain carries TRBV12-2 and TRBJ2-5; the D call of TRBD1 is as the table states it, not checked on the DNA. TRBV12-2 is a listed pseudogene. This CDR3 contains 17 residues. CDR3 sequence (DNA): TGTGCAAGTCGCTTAGATGTGGGTGGGGCATCTCAAGAGACCCAGTACTTC. It yields the protein CASRLDVGGASQETQYF.

The chain has TRBV18 and TRBJ2-3; the match to TRBD2 covers 7 bases. The J segment lost 0 bases and the V segment lost 3 bases, leaving 3 bases of the junction unmatched. The germline V gene has CDR1 KGHSH and CDR2 LQKENI. This CDR3 has 15 amino acids. CDR3 coding DNA: TGTGCCAGCTCACCGGGAGCGGGGAGCACAGATACGCAGTATTTT. Translating gives CASSPGAGSTDTQYF. The full variable domain, with the rest looked up from reference TRBV18 and TRBJ2-3, is NAGVMQNPRHLVRRRGQEARLRCSPMKGHSHVYWYRQLPEEGLKFMVYLQKENIIDESGMPKERFSAEFPKEGPSILRIQQVVRGDSAAYFCASSPGAGSTDTQYFGPGTRLTVL.

This clone was detected a few times. V is TRBV4-3 and J is TRBJ2-7, with D perhaps TRBD1 (6 bases). The CDR3 loop spans 15 amino acids. CDR1 LGHNA and CDR2 YSLEER come from the germline V gene. V shed 0 bases and J shed 2 bases, with 11 bases lying between them. CDR3 region: CASSQEPGHPYEQYF. The CDR3 nucleotides are TGCGCCAGCAGCCAAGAACCGGGACACCCCTACGAGCAGTACTTC.

The V call is TRBV5-1, the J call TRBJ2-2, with 7 bases lining up with TRBD1. The CDR3 contains 14 residues. Germline V CDR1 and CDR2: SGHRS, YFSETQ. The ends lost 2 bases at V and 3 bases at J; junction bases unmatched: 1. The CDR3 is CASSLGTDTGELFF. The DNA of the CDR3 is TGCGCCAGCAGCTTAGGGACAGACACCGGGGAGCTGTTTTTT.

This clone was recorded only once. The V call is TRBV3-1 (or the pseudogene TRBV3-2), the J call TRBJ2-5, with 10 bases fitting TRBD2. The CDR3 is 16 amino acids. The V gene's germline CDR1 is LGHDT and CDR2 YNNKEL (reference sequence). J gave up 4 bases and V 2 bases, and 7 bases lay outside the gene matches. In DNA, the CDR3 is TGTGCCAGCAGCCAACTGGTAGCGGGGGGTAGAGAGACCCAGTACTTC. Translated, it gives CASSQLVAGGRETQYF.

The chain combines TRBV7-9 with TRBJ1-1; TRBD1 aligns across 10 bases. The CDR3 is 15 amino acids. J lost 6 bases, V lost 0 bases, and 4 bases had no gene match. CDR1 and CDR2 from the germline V gene are SEHNR and FQNEAQ (reference sequence). The CDR3 nucleotides read TGTGCCAGCAGCTTAGCGGGGACAGGGGCCGCTGAAGCTTTCTTT. Its protein product is CASSLAGTGAAEAFF. The full variable domain, its missing parts supplied by reference TRBV7-9 and TRBJ1-1, is DTGVSQNPRHKITKRGQNVTFRCDPISEHNRLYWYRQTLGQGPEFLTYFQNEAQLEKSRLLSDRFSAERPKGSFSTLEIQRTEQGDSAMYLCASSLAGTGAAEAFFGQGTRLTVV.

The chain combines TRBV5-4 with TRBJ1-3; 8 bases are a match to TRBD1. The V and J ends lost 4 bases and 0 bases, in that order; junction bases with no gene match: 6. This CDR3 is 16 amino acids long. Germline CDR1 SGHNT, CDR2 YYREEE (reference sequence). The CDR3 region is CASSMGQAISGNTIYF. As DNA, the CDR3 is TGTGCCAGCAGCATGGGACAGGCCATCTCTGGAAACACCATATATTTT. The full variable domain, its missing parts supplied by reference TRBV5-4 and TRBJ1-3, is ETGVTQSPTHLIKTRGQQVTLRCSSQSGHNTVSWYQQALGQGPQFIFQYYREEENGRGNFPPRFSGLQFPNYSSELNVNALELDDSALYLCASSMGQAISGNTIYFGEGSWLTVV.

This clone was picked up one time. J is TRBJ2-3 and V is TRBV9, with TRBD1 identical over 8 bases. Trimming removed 0 bases from V and 1 base from J; junction bases left unmatched: 4. The CDR3 length is 16 residues. CDR1 is SGDLS and CDR2 is YYNGEE in the germline V gene. The CDR3 protein is CASSVGTGLRTDTQYF. The DNA of the CDR3 is TGTGCCAGCAGCGTAGGGACAGGGCTCCGCACAGATACGCAGTATTTT.

The chain is built from TRBV5-3 and TRBJ2-7; D might be TRBD1 (5 bases). TRBV5-3 is known as an ORF, though its function is uncertain. The ends were cut back, 0 bases at V and 5 bases at J, with 9 bases in the middle. This CDR3 contains 13 residues. The DNA of the CDR3 is TGTGCCAGAAGCTTGGACTGGGGCAACGAGCAGTACTTC. This sequence encodes CARSLDWGNEQYF.

V gene TRBV30 combines with J gene TRBJ1-2; TRBD1 is a possible D gene (5 bases). CDR1 and CDR2 from the germline V gene are GTSNPN and SVGIG (reference sequence). The germline V and J ends were trimmed by 2 bases and 8 bases, with 24 bases remaining between them. The CDR3 contains 16 residues. CDR3 in DNA: TGTGCCTGGAGTTACCCTCTAGTGAGACAGATCTTAGGCTACACCTTC. Translation gives CAWSYPLVRQILGYTF.

This chain joins TRBV7-9 and TRBJ2-1, with 7 bases fitting TRBD1. This CDR3 comprises 17 residues. From germline, CDR1 is SEHNR and CDR2 FQNEAQ (reference sequence). V shed 1 base and J 1 base; nucleotides not matched to a gene: 7. The CDR3 nucleotides read TGTGCCAGCAGCTTAGAGGAGGCAGGGGGATCCTACAATGAGCAGTTCTTC. Translation gives CASSLEEAGGSYNEQFF.

The chain is built from TRBV3-1 (or the pseudogene TRBV3-2) and TRBJ1-4; D call uncertain. The CDR3 covers 16 residues. The germline V gene encodes CDR1 LGHDT and CDR2 YNNKEL (reference sequence). The ends were cut back, 3 bases at V and 2 bases at J, with 13 bases in the middle. CDR3 nucleotide sequence: TGTGCCAGCAGCCACAACCGTGGGCTTACTAATGAAAAACTGTTTTTT. It yields the protein CASSHNRGLTNEKLFF.

This chain links TRBV30 with TRBJ1-2, with unresolved D. The CDR3 extends over 14 amino acids. The germline V and J ends were trimmed by 3 bases and 2 bases, with 13 bases remaining between them. Germline CDR1 and CDR2: GTSNPN and SVGIG (reference sequence). CDR3 bases: TGTGCCTGGAGAGCGAACCCTCGAAACTATGGCTACACCTTC. Its protein product is CAWRANPRNYGYTF.

This clone was seen repeatedly, ten times or more. J is TRBJ2-7 and V is TRBV6-5, with TRBD1 identical over 8 bases. V dropped 2 bases and J dropped 4; count of bases not matched to a gene: 10. In germline, CDR1 is MNHEY, CDR2 SVGAGI. The CDR3 contains 16 residues. CDR3: CASSYGTGGMDYEQYF. CDR3 in DNA: TGTGCCAGCAGTTACGGTACAGGGGGGATGGATTACGAGCAGTACTTC.

V gene TRBV7-9 combines with J gene TRBJ2-5, with D possibly TRBD1 on 5 matching bases. Germline V gene sequence: CDR1 SEHNR, CDR2 FQNEAQ (reference sequence). The CDR3 runs to 14 residues. Between the trimmed V and J ends, which lost 2 bases and 0 bases, there was a span of 7 bases. The CDR3 nucleotides read TGTGCCAGCAGCTTAATCAGGGACCAAGAGACCCAGTACTTC. It codes for CASSLIRDQETQYF.

V usage is TRBV3-1 (or the pseudogene TRBV3-2) and J usage is TRBJ1-1, with a tentative D call TRBD1 (6 bases). This CDR3 contains 14 residues. From germline, CDR1 is LGHDT and CDR2 YNNKEL (reference sequence). Trimming removed 4 bases from V and 2 bases from J, with 11 bases in between. For the CDR3, the DNA is TGTGCCAGCAGCCGTTCGGACAGTAACACTGAAGCTTTCTTT. The encoded protein is CASSRSDSNTEAFF.

The V call is TRBV5-5, the J call TRBJ2-7, with D unclear. V dropped 1 base and J dropped 3 bases, with 5 bases sitting between them. This CDR3 region has 12 residues. From germline, CDR1 is SGHKS and CDR2 YYEKEE (reference sequence). The CDR3 is CASSLIDYEQYF. In DNA form, the CDR3 reads TGTGCCAGCAGCTTGATAGACTACGAGCAGTACTTC.

This chain joins TRBV4-1 and TRBJ2-2; D may be TRBD1 (5 bases). The V gene lost 4 bases and the J gene lost 3 bases, with 18 bases spanning the gap. Per germline, CDR1 MGHRA and CDR2 YSYEKL. The CDR3 contains 17 residues. The CDR3 nucleotides read TGCGCCAGCAGCCCAAACCACGGAGTCAGGGACACCGGGGAGCTGTTTTTT. Translated: CASSPNHGVRDTGELFF.

The gene calls are TRBV18 and TRBJ1-1; D gene ambiguous. CDR3 length: 16 residues. CDR1 KGHSH and CDR2 LQKENI come from the germline V gene. V lost 4 bases and J lost 1, with 16 bases in between. CDR3: CASSQQTSRRNTEAFF. CDR3 in DNA: TGTGCCAGCTCACAACAGACGAGCCGGCGGAACACTGAAGCTTTCTTT.

This chain joins TRBV9 and TRBJ2-1, with D possibly TRBD2 on 7 matching bases. The germline CDR1 and CDR2 sequences are SGDLS and YYNGEE. The CDR3 has 15 residues. V dropped 3 bases and J dropped 4 bases, with 14 bases sitting between them. DNA for the CDR3: TGTGCCAGCAGCGGTGGGGGGGGGCGATACAATGAGCAGTTCTTC. Translated: CASSGGGGRYNEQFF.

The chain has TRBV7-2 and TRBJ2-3; TRBD1 aligns across 11 bases. The CDR3 is 14 amino acids. After removal of 5 bases from V and 10 bases from J, the junction contained 8 bases not matched to a gene. From germline, CDR1 is SGHTA and CDR2 FQGNSA. CDR3 in amino acids: CASSLDRGRDSQYF. Here the CDR3 DNA reads TGTGCCAGCAGCCTGGACAGGGGGCGGGATTCGCAGTATTTT.

The genes are TRBV9 and TRBJ2-5; 9 nucleotides agree with TRBD2. V was clipped by 3 bases and J by 5 bases; unmatched bases: 5. The germline CDR1 and CDR2 sequences are SGDLS and YYNGEE. The CDR3 spans 14 residues. CDR3 nucleotide sequence: TGTGCCAGCAGCGAGCGGGGGGCCGGGGAGACCCAGTACTTC. Residues: CASSERGAGETQYF.

The V call is TRBV7-2, the J call TRBJ2-1; perhaps TRBD2 as D (5 bases). Germline CDR1 reads SGHTA; CDR2 reads FQGNSA. The CDR3 has 14 residues. Trimming took 8 bases from V and 0 from J, leaving 11 bases between them. CDR3 residues: CASRPGSSYNEQFF. CDR3 DNA sequence: TGTGCCAGCCGGCCGGGGAGCTCCTACAATGAGCAGTTCTTC.

This rearrangement joins TRBV2 to TRBJ2-7; 7 nucleotides line up with TRBD1. The tail of the sequence fits TRBJ2-5 better, so the J call may be wrong. The CDR3 is 15 amino acids. Germline values: CDR1 SNHLY, CDR2 FYNNEI. The chain's CDR3 is CASNLGQVVPGTQYF. The DNA for the CDR3 is TGTGCCAGCAACTTAGGACAGGTTGTTCCCGGGACCCAGTACTTC.

The chain recombines TRBV19 with TRBJ2-3, with 12 positions matching TRBD2. Germline loops: CDR1 LNHDA, CDR2 SQIVND (reference sequence). CDR3 length equals 17 residues. Trimming cost V 8 bases and J 10 bases; bases outside gene matches: 19. DNA of the CDR3: TGTGCCAGTCAAAAACCCGGGACTAGCGGGCCCCGGGGCGCGCAGTATTTT. Translated, it gives CASQKPGTSGPRGAQYF.

The chain combines TRBV4-1 with TRBJ1-1; D might be TRBD1 (5 bases). The germline V and J ends were trimmed by 1 base and 11 bases, with 23 bases remaining between them. Germline V gene data show CDR1 as MGHRA and CDR2 as YSYEKL. The CDR3 loop spans 16 amino acids. CDR3 DNA sequence: TGCGCCAGCAGCCAAGGGACATCAGGGTTAGACAAGAACGCTTTCTTT. The encoded protein is CASSQGTSGLDKNAFF.